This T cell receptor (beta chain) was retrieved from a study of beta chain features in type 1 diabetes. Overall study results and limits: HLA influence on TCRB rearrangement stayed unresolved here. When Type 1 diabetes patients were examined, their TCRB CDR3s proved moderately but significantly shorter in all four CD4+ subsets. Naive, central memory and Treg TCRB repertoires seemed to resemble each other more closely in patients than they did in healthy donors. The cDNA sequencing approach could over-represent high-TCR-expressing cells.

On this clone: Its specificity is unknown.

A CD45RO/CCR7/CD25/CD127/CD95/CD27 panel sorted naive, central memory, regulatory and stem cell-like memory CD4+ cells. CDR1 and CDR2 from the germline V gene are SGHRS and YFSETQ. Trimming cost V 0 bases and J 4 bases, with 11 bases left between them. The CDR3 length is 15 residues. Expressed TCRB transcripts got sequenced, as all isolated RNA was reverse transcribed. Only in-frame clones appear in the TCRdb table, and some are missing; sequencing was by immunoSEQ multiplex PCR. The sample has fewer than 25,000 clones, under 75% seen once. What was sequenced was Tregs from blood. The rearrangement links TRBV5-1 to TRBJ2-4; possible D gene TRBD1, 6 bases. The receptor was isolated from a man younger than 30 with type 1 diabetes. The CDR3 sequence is CASSLVPGQKNIQYF. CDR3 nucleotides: TGCGCCAGCAGCTTGGTCCCGGGACAAAAAAACATTCAGTACTTC. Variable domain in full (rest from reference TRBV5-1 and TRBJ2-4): KAGVTQTPRYLIKTRGQQVTLSCSPISGHRSVSWYQQTPGQGLQFLFEYFSETQRNKGNFPGRFSGRQFSNSRSEMNVSTLELGDSALYLCASSLVPGQKNIQYFGAGTRLSVL.